This T cell receptor (beta chain) came from a study of blood T cells in healthy people across ages. Study in general: Template switching recovered approximately one barcoded beta molecule for every two T cells. The study, taken as a whole, reports: Per million T cells, TCR beta diversity dropped roughly linearly as age increased.

A word on this clonotype: Its antigen remains unknown.

Alongside a J-beta primer mix, a sample-barcoded 5' primer served in a second PCR lasting about 7 to 11 cycles. A 12-random-nucleotide template-switch adaptor tagged each cDNA molecule. Every individual sample yielded 3 million or more paired-end reads (each containing CDR3). TCRdb used MiXCR to reprocess the 5' RACE reads, holding one entry per CDR3 protein. The data show about 1.8 million distinct CDR3 sequences, around half seen once. Per germline, CDR1 MNHEY and CDR2 SVGEGT. V lost 2 bases, J lost 13 bases, and 7 bases stayed unmatched. The CDR3 sequence is 14 residues long. What was sequenced was blood. The chain recombines TRBV6-2 or TRBV6-3 with TRBJ2-4, with 11 bases matching TRBD2. This TCR was recovered from a woman aged 40-49 years in good health. CDR3 coding DNA: TGTGCCAGCAGTTACGAAGAGACTAGCGGGGAGCAGTACTTC. It is translated as CASSYEETSGEQYF.